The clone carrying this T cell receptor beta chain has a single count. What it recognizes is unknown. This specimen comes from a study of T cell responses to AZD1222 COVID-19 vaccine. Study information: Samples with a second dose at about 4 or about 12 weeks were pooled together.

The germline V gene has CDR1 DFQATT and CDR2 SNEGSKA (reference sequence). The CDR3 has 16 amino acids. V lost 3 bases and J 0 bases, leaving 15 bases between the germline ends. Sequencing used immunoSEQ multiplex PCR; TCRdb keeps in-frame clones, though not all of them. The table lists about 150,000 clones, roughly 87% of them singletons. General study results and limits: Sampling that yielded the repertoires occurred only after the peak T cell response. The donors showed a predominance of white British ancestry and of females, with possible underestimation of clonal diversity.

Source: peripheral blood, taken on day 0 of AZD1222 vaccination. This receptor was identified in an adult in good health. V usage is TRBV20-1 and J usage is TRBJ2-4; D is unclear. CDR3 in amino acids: CSASWVRQTAKNIQYF. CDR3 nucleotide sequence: TGCAGTGCTAGTTGGGTACGGCAGACAGCCAAAAACATTCAGTACTTC.